The 28 T cell receptor beta chains presented below share a single source sample, sequenced in a study of T cells expressing NK-cell markers. TCRdb re-called the 5' RACE reads, yielding one record per CDR3 amino acid sequence without DNA. The table for this sample gives some 500,000 distinct CDR3 sequences. Sequences were obtained from blood T cells: a sorted CD56 or NKG2C T cell subset, CD4+ or CD8+ T cells, or bulk PBMC T cells (not recorded which). These receptors all stem from a woman aged 50 to 60 in good health.

The J gene is TRBJ2-1, the V gene TRBV5-1; TCRdb gives TRBD2 as the D gene, but with no DNA this cannot be confirmed. The CDR3 consists of 14 residues. Germline-derived CDR1 and CDR2 are SGHRS and YFSETQ. CDR3 loop: CASSLVGLGNEQFF.

The genes are TRBV6-5 and TRBJ1-1; TCRdb reports TRBD1, a call that lacks DNA to check it against. The CDR3 runs to 17 residues. The germline V gene has CDR1 MNHEY and CDR2 SVGAGI. CDR3 amino acids: CASSYGASRVLNTEAFF.

V and J are TRBV18 and TRBJ2-3; absent DNA, TCRdb's TRBD2 call cannot be checked. CDR1 is KGHSH and CDR2 is LQKENI in the germline V gene. The CDR3 has 14 amino acids. CDR3 sequence reads: CASSPGSVADTQYF.

The rearrangement joins TRBV24-1 to TRBJ2-5; there is no DNA to check the TCRdb D call of TRBD2. This CDR3 is 19 amino acids long. CDR1 and CDR2 from the germline V gene are KGHDR and SFDVKD. CDR3 sequence reads: CATSDLKGLAGFGPETQYF.

The CDR3 sequence: CASRFRGNMNTEAFF. The rearrangement links TRBV27 to TRBJ1-1; the D gene TCRdb calls, TRBD1, cannot be checked with no DNA. Germline V CDR1 and CDR2: MNHEY, SMNVEV (reference sequence). This CDR3 region has 15 residues.

The CDR3 protein is CASSQDGGTSEKKNIQYF. The J gene is TRBJ2-4, the V gene TRBV4-1; TCRdb's D gene call, TRBD2, goes unchecked for lack of DNA. The CDR3 runs 18 residues. Germline CDR1 is MGHRA and CDR2 is YSYEKL.

The genes are TRBV12-3 or TRBV12-4 and TRBJ2-4. This CDR3 comprises 14 residues. CDR3 loop: CASQASGSMNIQYF.

The genes are TRBV4-2 and TRBJ2-3; TCRdb's D call of TRBD2 is untestable without DNA. The germline V gene has CDR1 LGHNA and CDR2 YNFKEQ. The CDR3 spans 18 residues. Here the CDR3 reads CASSQEGLAGVLTDTQYF.

The chain couples TRBV27 to TRBJ1-5. Germline V lookup: CDR1 MNHEY, CDR2 SMNVEV (reference sequence). The CDR3 has 15 amino acids. CDR3 protein: CASSLSGAKNQPQHF.

The chain joins TRBV4-2 to TRBJ1-1. The V gene's germline CDR1 is LGHNA and CDR2 YNFKEQ. This CDR3 is 14 amino acids long. This CDR3 is CASSQDKGITEAFF.

The V call is TRBV3-1, the J call TRBJ2-3; TCRdb gives TRBD1 as the D gene, but with no DNA this cannot be confirmed. This CDR3 is 16 amino acids long. Germline V gene sequence: CDR1 LGHDT, CDR2 YNNKEL (reference sequence). CDR3 sequence reads: CASSQDPSGAGDTQYF.

The rearrangement uses TRBV12-3 or TRBV12-4 and TRBJ2-1; the D call from TCRdb, TRBD1, cannot be confirmed without DNA. The CDR3 sequence is 15 residues long. CDR3 sequence reads: CASRANPAPGNEQFF.

The chain links TRBV28 to TRBJ2-2; TCRdb returns TRBD2, unconfirmable since there is no DNA. Germline CDR1 reads MDHEN; CDR2 reads SYDVKM. This CDR3 region has 15 residues. CDR3 region: CASSALPASAGELFF. Full variable domain (missing parts from reference TRBV28 and TRBJ2-2): DVKVTQSSRYLVKRTGEKVFLECVQDMDHENMFWYRQDPGLGLRLIYFSYDVKMKEKGDIPEGYSVSREKKERFSLILESASTNQTSMYLCASSALPASAGELFFGEGSRLTVL.

The genes are TRBV2 and TRBJ1-5. This CDR3 comprises 14 residues. The V gene's germline CDR1 is SNHLY and CDR2 FYNNEI. The chain's CDR3 is CASNGLVNNQPQHF.

The rearrangement joins TRBV12-3 or TRBV12-4 to TRBJ2-1; checking the TCRdb D call of TRBD2 is not possible without DNA. The CDR3 sequence is 16 residues long. CDR3 protein: CASSLSLAGAYNEQFF.

V is TRBV20-1 and J is TRBJ2-3; as DNA is missing, the TRBD1 call by TCRdb cannot be tested. The CDR3 totals 12 residues. CDR1 and CDR2 from the germline V gene are DFQATT and SNEGSKA (reference sequence). This CDR3 reads CSLTENTDTQYF.

V is TRBV28 and J is TRBJ1-6. This CDR3 is built from 13 residues. CDR1 MDHEN and CDR2 SYDVKM come from the germline V gene. This chain's CDR3 is CASSLKGNSPLHF. Looking up the rest from reference TRBV28 and TRBJ1-6 gives the full variable domain: DVKVTQSSRYLVKRTGEKVFLECVQDMDHENMFWYRQDPGLGLRLIYFSYDVKMKEKGDIPEGYSVSREKKERFSLILESASTNQTSMYLCASSLKGNSPLHFGNGTRLTVT.

The CDR3 sequence is CASRKRGNTEAFF. The gene calls are TRBV19 and TRBJ1-1. This CDR3 contains 13 residues. CDR1 LNHDA and CDR2 SQIVND come from the germline V gene (reference sequence).

This chain joins TRBV5-1 and TRBJ1-6. Germline V lookup: CDR1 SGHRS, CDR2 YFSETQ. The CDR3 length is 14 residues. CDR3 residues: CASSHSGLGSPLHF.

The chain employs TRBV12-3 or TRBV12-4 and TRBJ2-5; TCRdb names TRBD2, which stays unverified in the absence of DNA. This CDR3 region has 16 residues. The CDR3 protein is CASKRSLAGVSETQYF.

The rearrangement joins TRBV12-3 or TRBV12-4 to TRBJ1-1; without DNA, the TCRdb call of TRBD1 cannot be checked. The CDR3 has 14 residues. The CDR3 sequence is CASSIRGSNTEAFF.

The chain couples TRBV6-1 to TRBJ1-2; the TCRdb call, TRBD1, lacks DNA for checking. This CDR3 has 11 residues. The V gene's germline CDR1 is MNHNS and CDR2 SASEGT. CDR3 region: CAISRVWGYTF.

The chain links TRBV25-1 to TRBJ2-5; absent DNA, TCRdb's TRBD1 call cannot be checked. The CDR3 extends over 14 amino acids. Germline lookup yields CDR1 MGHDK and CDR2 SYGVNS. This CDR3 reads CASSEWGGKETQYF.

The chain is built from TRBV5-4 and TRBJ2-2; TCRdb proposes TRBD1, but this gene call is untestable without DNA. Per the germline V gene, CDR1 is SGHNT and CDR2 is YYREEE (reference sequence). The CDR3 has 15 residues. The CDR3 reads CASSLIGRSTGELFF.

This rearrangement joins TRBV7-2 to TRBJ2-1; the D gene TCRdb calls, TRBD1, cannot be checked with no DNA. Germline CDR1 and CDR2: SGHTA and FQGNSA. This CDR3 has 13 residues. CDR3: CASSITGFNEQFF.

The chain uses TRBV18 and TRBJ2-3; absent DNA, TCRdb's TRBD2 call cannot be checked. Germline V gives CDR1 KGHSH, CDR2 LQKENI. The CDR3 runs to 17 residues. CDR3 region: CASSPRTAGVEEDTQYF.

The CDR3 spells CASSESRTLNTQYF. The chain is built from TRBV10-2 and TRBJ2-3; with no DNA, the TCRdb D assignment of TRBD2 cannot be verified. In germline, CDR1 is WSHSY, CDR2 SAAADI. The length of the CDR3 is 14 residues.

The chain has TRBV2 and TRBJ1-4. The CDR3 spans 11 residues. Germline V CDR1 and CDR2: SNHLY, FYNNEI. CDR3 region: CASMRVEKLFF.